These 3 T cell receptor beta chains share one sample of origin, sequenced in a study of shared clonotypes between healthy human individuals. Repertoires were generated with immunoSEQ multiplex PCR, while TCRdb's copy carries only in-frame clones and drops some. The table lists 2.3 million or so clones, more than 80% of them singletons, with 0.39% in the top ten. The specimen was naive CD4+ T cells from PBMCs. The subset here: CD45RA+ positively selected. These receptors were taken from a man between 18 and 29 years old in good health. Some clones in this sample may be carry-over from other donors' samples.

The J gene is TRBJ2-5, the V gene TRBV6-1, with a possible D match to TRBD2 (7 bases). Trimming removed 6 bases at V and 5 bases at J, with 19 bases between. In germline, CDR1 is MNHNS, CDR2 SASEGT. The CDR3 consists of 15 residues. The DNA for the CDR3 is TGTGCCAGCAGGAGGGGAGGGGGGGCGCGTGAGACCCAGTACTTC. Translating gives CASRRGGGARETQYF.

This clone was picked up a small number of times. This rearrangement joins TRBV9 to TRBJ2-5; 7 bases match TRBD1. Germline V gene data show CDR1 as SGDLS and CDR2 as YYNGEE. V dropped 3 bases and J dropped 0; count of bases not matched to a gene: 2. The CDR3 spans 14 residues. CDR3 nucleotide sequence: TGTGCCAGCAGCGCCGGGACAGACCAAGAGACCCAGTACTTC. Protein: CASSAGTDQETQYF.

The rearrangement joins TRBV21-1 to TRBJ1-2. TRBV21-1 is recorded as a pseudogene. This CDR3 has 16 residues. CDR3 DNA sequence: TGTGCCAGCAGCAAAGAACCGGGGCGAAGTGACCATGGCTACACCTTC. Translating it yields CASSKEPGRSDHGYTF.